This T cell receptor (beta chain) was obtained from a study of response to subunit inactivated influenza vaccine. General study results and limits: Each seasonal flu vaccination may recruit only limited new T cells, authors suggested.

Comment on this clonotype: Its cognate antigen is unknown.

TCRdb re-called the RT-PCR reads with MiXCR, one entry per CDR3 protein. The table shows hundreds of thousands of distinct CDR3 sequences, with approximately 24% occurring only once. The specimen was CD4+ T cells sorted from PBMCs, collected roughly 5 days after vaccination. The clonotype was recovered from a man aged 50 to 60 who received an inactivated influenza vaccine.

This CDR3 is CASTPRGAGEQYF. CDR3 nucleotides: TGTGCCAGCACCCCCAGGGGGGCCGGCGAGCAGTACTTC. V usage is TRBV7-2 and J usage is TRBJ2-7; a possible D gene is TRBD1 (7 bases). Germline CDR1 is SGHTA and CDR2 is FQGNSA. The CDR3 consists of 13 residues. Trimming shortened V by 7 bases and J by 6 bases, and 16 bases separated the two germline ends.